One sample yielded the 24 T cell receptor beta chains listed below, sequenced in a study of blood T cell repertoires in COVID-19 (TCRdb year 2020). The library was made by the immunoSEQ multiplex PCR assay. Drawn from immuneACCESS, this table holds only the in-frame rearrangements with V and J called that TCRdb kept. Clones are partly lost; checked studies trace under half to an unresolved V gene and leave the rest unexplained. Across this sample there are roughly 140,000 clones, with approximately 82% seen only once. The ten biggest clones cover around 9.6% of the sample. The source material was peripheral blood. Source of these receptors: a man aged 55 to 70 with active or convalescent COVID-19.

The J gene is TRBJ1-1, the V gene TRBV5-1; D unclear. The germline V and J ends were trimmed by 6 bases and 0 bases, with 12 bases remaining between them. This CDR3 region has 14 residues. CDR1 and CDR2 (germline): SGHRS, YFSETQ. CDR3 amino acids: CASIGGSVNTEAFF. CDR3 sequence (DNA): TGCGCCAGCATTGGAGGGTCAGTGAACACTGAAGCTTTCTTT.

V usage is TRBV7-2 and J usage is TRBJ1-2; 8 bases map to TRBD1. The length of the CDR3 is 14 residues. V trimming: 4 bases; J trimming: 6 bases; junction bases outside the gene matches: 7. Germline V gene data show CDR1 as SGHTA and CDR2 as FQGNSA. DNA of the CDR3: TGTGCCAGCAGCTCTCGGCCACAGGGGGATGGCTACACCTTC. Residues: CASSSRPQGDGYTF. Using reference TRBV7-2 and TRBJ1-2 for the parts outside the CDR3, the full variable domain is GAGVSQSPSNKVTEKGKDVELRCDPISGHTALYWYRQSLGQGLEFLIYFQGNSAPDKSGLPSDRFSAERTGGSVSTLTIQRTQQEDSAVYLCASSSRPQGDGYTFGSGTRLTVV.

The chain joins TRBV27 to TRBJ2-7; TRBD2 agrees at 8 bases. Looked up from germline, CDR1 is MNHEY and CDR2 is SMNVEV (reference sequence). Trimming removed 8 bases from V and 5 bases from J; junction bases left unmatched: 11. The CDR3 extends over 14 amino acids. CDR3 bases: TGTGCCAGCCGAGATAGCGGGAACGTCGACGAGCAGTACGTC. This codes for CASRDSGNVDEQYV.

The chain is built from TRBV4-2 and TRBJ1-4, with 8 positions matching TRBD1. Germline V gene lookup returns CDR1 LGHNA and CDR2 YNFKEQ. V trimming: 0 bases; J trimming: 7 bases; junction bases outside the gene matches: 10. The CDR3 is 17 amino acids. CDR3 nucleotide sequence: TGTGCCAGCAGCCAAGATATAATCGGGACAGGAGCTGAAAAACTGTTTTTT. Translated, it gives CASSQDIIGTGAEKLFF.

This clone was detected only a few times. The rearrangement joins TRBV28 to TRBJ2-3, with D perhaps TRBD1 (5 bases). The CDR3 is 17 amino acids. The germline V gene encodes CDR1 MDHEN and CDR2 SYDVKM. The V end was cut by 6 bases, the J end by 1 base, with 20 bases between. The DNA of the CDR3 is TGTGCCAGCAGAGGTGTCAGGGCCACCCTCGGCACAGATACGCAGTATTTT. Translating gives CASRGVRATLGTDTQYF.

The genes are TRBV4-3 and TRBJ2-3; 7 positions agree with TRBD2. Looked up from germline, CDR1 is LGHNA and CDR2 is YSLEER. The CDR3 runs 16 residues. With 1 base clipped from V and 1 base from J, the junction kept 5 bases outside the gene matches. In DNA, the CDR3 is TGCGCCAGCAGCCAAGTTCTAGCGGAGCGCACAGATACGCAGTATTTT. It specifies CASSQVLAERTDTQYF.

The V and J genes are TRBV5-1 and TRBJ1-6; the match to TRBD1 covers 9 bases. Per germline, CDR1 SGHRS and CDR2 YFSETQ. This CDR3 contains 13 residues. Germline trimming cut 5 bases from V and 11 bases from J; bases unmatched to any gene: 5. The CDR3 region has the DNA TGCGCCAGCAGAGAAACAGGGGGCGCACCCCTCCACTTT. This translates into CASRETGGAPLHF.

This clone was detected only a few times. The V and J genes are TRBV19 and TRBJ1-6, with 9 bases matching TRBD1. Germline V gene data show CDR1 as LNHDA and CDR2 as SQIVND (reference sequence). Trimming cost V 8 bases and J 7 bases; bases outside gene matches: 9. The CDR3 has 15 residues. The CDR3, as DNA: TGTGCCAGTCAATACGCCGACAGGGGGAATTCACCCCTCCACTTT. Amino acids: CASQYADRGNSPLHF.

The CDR3 DNA sequence: TGTGCCAGCAGCTTGAGAAACGGACAGGGGCGGAATGGCTACACCTTC. Its translation is CASSLRNGQGRNGYTF. This chain joins TRBV7-2 and TRBJ1-2, with 9 bases that match TRBD1. V trimming: 3 bases; J trimming: 6 bases; junction bases outside the gene matches: 11. Germline V gene lookup returns CDR1 SGHTA and CDR2 FQGNSA. The CDR3 totals 16 residues.

CDR3 nucleotides: TGTGCCAGCAGCTCCCGGGGGGAAGGTAATGAAAAACTGTTTTTT. Its translation is CASSSRGEGNEKLFF. This chain connects TRBV7-8 to TRBJ1-4; a possible D gene is TRBD1 (5 bases). Germline CDR1 is SGHVS and CDR2 is FQNEAQ. This CDR3 is built from 15 residues. V lost 4 bases, J lost 4 bases, and 13 bases lay in between.

This clone was recorded a few times. The chain has TRBV5-1 and TRBJ2-1; TRBD2 matches at 9 bases. This CDR3 region has 15 residues. Germline values: CDR1 SGHRS, CDR2 YFSETQ. J lost 5 bases, V lost 4 bases, and 7 bases had no gene match. The CDR3 reads CASSRTSEFHNEQFF. The CDR3 bases are TGCGCCAGCAGCCGGACTAGCGAATTTCACAATGAGCAGTTCTTC.

V gene TRBV29-1 combines with J gene TRBJ2-1, with 8 bases fitting TRBD1. CDR1 SQVTM and CDR2 ANQGSEA come from the germline V gene. The junction had 6 bases not matched to a gene; V was cut back by 1 base and J by 4 bases. The CDR3 spans 15 residues. The CDR3 protein is CSVEVSWTGYNEQFF. The DNA of the CDR3 is TGCAGCGTTGAAGTTTCCTGGACAGGGTACAATGAGCAGTTCTTC.

The CDR3 DNA reads as TGTGCCAGCAGCTTGGCTAGTCAGCCCCAGCATTTT. It encodes CASSLASQPQHF. The chain joins TRBV5-6 to TRBJ1-5, with no clear D. Trimming took 0 bases from V and 6 from J, leaving 4 bases between them. Germline lookup yields CDR1 SGHDT and CDR2 YYEEEE. The CDR3 is made up of 12 amino acids.

The chain couples TRBV5-1 to TRBJ1-1; tentative D call: TRBD1 (6 bases). CDR1 is SGHRS and CDR2 is YFSETQ in the germline V gene. The CDR3 loop spans 15 amino acids. V gave up 1 base and J gave up 0 bases, with 10 bases separating them. CDR3 DNA: TGCGCCAGCAGCTTGTCAGGGGCTGTGAACACTGAAGCTTTCTTT. The encoded protein is CASSLSGAVNTEAFF.

V is TRBV7-9 and J is TRBJ1-3; D remains ambiguous. The V end lost 5 bases, the J end lost 0 bases, and 8 bases lay between the germline ends. CDR1 is SEHNR, CDR2 FQNEAQ, per germline (reference sequence). CDR3 length: 14 residues. In DNA, the CDR3 is TGTGCCAGCAGCCCCCGTATCTCTGGAAACACCATATATTTT. It encodes CASSPRISGNTIYF.

The V and J genes are TRBV12-3 or TRBV12-4 and TRBJ2-3; D unclear. V dropped 6 bases and J dropped 4 bases, with 11 bases sitting between them. CDR3 length equals 13 residues. The CDR3 DNA sequence: TGTGCCAGCAGAGTCACCTATGCAGATACGCAGTATTTT. Its protein is CASRVTYADTQYF.

V and J are TRBV5-1 and TRBJ1-1; D remains unclear. Per germline, CDR1 SGHRS and CDR2 YFSETQ. This CDR3 is built from 13 residues. The ends were cut back, 4 bases at V and 3 bases at J, with 10 bases in the middle. CDR3 nucleotide sequence: TGCGCCAGCAGCCCGGCGACATACACTGAAGCTTTCTTT. This encodes CASSPATYTEAFF.

In this sample, this clone turned up a few times. This sequence joins TRBV4-3 and TRBJ2-3; TRBD2 is a possible D gene (6 bases). This CDR3 is built from 18 residues. The germline V gene encodes CDR1 LGHNA and CDR2 YSLEER. The V gene lost 0 bases and the J gene lost 2 bases, with 18 bases spanning the gap. CDR3 residues: CASSQDGSAGTFTDTQYF. The CDR3, as DNA: TGCGCCAGCAGCCAAGATGGGTCCGCGGGGACGTTCACAGATACGCAGTATTTT.

This clone appeared a single time. The chain recombines TRBV5-1 with TRBJ1-1, with 10 bases matching TRBD1. Germline CDR1 is SGHRS and CDR2 is YFSETQ. The CDR3 is 18 residues long. The V gene end was trimmed by 2 bases and the J gene end by 0 bases; junction bases not matched to a gene: 10. The CDR3, as DNA: TGCGCCAGCAGCTTTTCTGAAGGGACAGGGGACTTGAACACTGAAGCTTTCTTT. Protein sequence: CASSFSEGTGDLNTEAFF.

This clone has a handful of counts. The chain carries TRBV5-1 and TRBJ1-5, with TRBD1 identical over 7 bases. The trim removed 0 bases at V and 0 bases at J, leaving 3 bases unmatched. Germline V gene lookup returns CDR1 SGHRS and CDR2 YFSETQ. The CDR3 consists of 16 residues. The DNA of the CDR3 is TGCGCCAGCAGCTTGGGCCAGGGGGATAGCAATCAGCCCCAGCATTTT. It translates to CASSLGQGDSNQPQHF.

The genes are TRBV7-9 and TRBJ1-2; possible D gene TRBD1, 6 bases. V lost 5 bases to trimming and J lost 4 bases, with 29 bases between them. The CDR3 totals 19 residues. Germline V gene lookup returns CDR1 SEHNR and CDR2 FQNEAQ (reference sequence). The CDR3 reads CASSSRQAAKGPVAYGYTF. DNA of the CDR3: TGTGCCAGCAGCAGTCGACAGGCGGCAAAAGGTCCTGTGGCCTATGGCTACACCTTC.

The chain couples TRBV7-9 to TRBJ1-2, with D unclear. CDR3 length equals 13 residues. The V gene's germline CDR1 is SEHNR and CDR2 FQNEAQ (reference sequence). Trimming cost V 5 bases and J 2 bases, with 9 bases left between them. The CDR3 is CASSLDTNYGYTF. CDR3 DNA: TGTGCCAGCAGCCTTGACACCAACTATGGCTACACCTTC.

The J gene is TRBJ1-2, the V gene TRBV5-1; possible D gene TRBD1, 6 bases. CDR1 and CDR2 from the germline V gene are SGHRS and YFSETQ. Between the trimmed V and J ends, which lost 3 bases and 10 bases, there was a span of 22 bases. The length of the CDR3 is 15 residues. The CDR3 loop reads CASSSLTGTQDPYTF. CDR3 DNA: TGCGCCAGCAGCTCTCTAACCGGGACACAGGACCCCTACACCTTC.

This clone was counted a single time. The rearrangement links TRBV28 to TRBJ1-5; TRBD1 agrees at 7 bases. Germline V lookup: CDR1 MDHEN, CDR2 SYDVKM. Trimming cost V 3 bases and J 6 bases; bases outside gene matches: 5. This CDR3 has 14 residues. The CDR3 sequence is CASSLTGSPQPQHF. As DNA, the CDR3 is TGTGCCAGCAGTTTGACAGGGTCCCCTCAGCCCCAGCATTTT. The entire variable domain, with the rest obtained from reference TRBV28 and TRBJ1-5, is as follows: DVKVTQSSRYLVKRTGEKVFLECVQDMDHENMFWYRQDPGLGLRLIYFSYDVKMKEKGDIPEGYSVSREKKERFSLILESASTNQTSMYLCASSLTGSPQPQHFGDGTRLSIL.